This T cell receptor (beta chain) is from a study of human T cells and chemical hapten exposure. This clonotype was detected a few times. TCRdb reprocessed the 5' RACE reads with MiXCR, giving one entry per CDR3 protein. The top ten hold 2% to 2.5% of the sample, which has 81,000 or so distinct CDR3 sequences, less than 9.5% seen once. The study extracted total RNA from unfractionated whole blood. The germline CDR1 and CDR2 sequences are LNHDA and SQIVND (reference sequence). The CDR3 is 14 residues long. V gave up 4 bases and J gave up 6 bases, with 15 bases separating them. The clonotype originates from a male donor in good health. The chain combines TRBV19 with TRBJ1-1; possible D gene TRBD1, 5 bases. Here the CDR3 reads CASSTRDGSAEAFF. DNA for the CDR3: TGTGCCAGTAGTACGAGGGACGGATCGGCTGAAGCTTTCTTT.